Here is one T cell receptor beta chain with its context. The specificity of this receptor is unknown. No per-base quality is available; no much larger clone lies one base away. The sample comes from a study of technical replicates of blood from a handful of donors (dated by TCRdb to 2016 to 2017). Taken from the germline V gene (reference sequence), the CDR1 and CDR2 loops are SGHNT and YYREEE. V is cut by 2 bases and J by 2 bases, and the space between the germline ends is 11 bases. The cysteine opens and the phenylalanine closes a CDR3 of 14 amino acids. CDR3 DNA only is kept here, 42 bases in frame from base 1. Library prep was done by the immunoSEQ multiplex PCR assay. In TCRdb, the immuneACCESS table is reduced to in-frame sequences with V and J assigned. These tables do not hold every clone; where another copy was compared, an unresolved V gene accounts for under half, and the others remain unexplained. This sample lists about 82,000 clones; 85% to 95% were detected once. The top ten hold about 0.4% of the sample.

The sequence came from a human donor in good health. The rearrangement joined TRBV5-4 to TRBJ2-7, with TRBD1 as a weak D call on 5 bases. Sequenced input: T cells isolated from PBMCs. The DNA sequence reads TGTGCCAGCAGCTTAGGGCAGGGCCCCTACGAGCAGTACTTC. This codes for CASSLGQGPYEQYF.